This TCR beta chain was sequenced during a study of T-cell reconstitution after alpha-beta-depleted transplantation in children. Study conclusions and caveats: In patients about two months after transplant, alpha-beta T cells reportedly arose from several hundred expanded graft clones.

This clonotype was seen ten or more times. Its target is not known. This CDR3 region has 15 residues. Trimming took 6 bases from V and 1 from J, leaving 14 bases between them. Germline loops: CDR1 ENHRY, CDR2 SYGVKD. Unique molecular identifiers were built into the TCRbeta library. TCRdb passed the PCR reads through MiXCR, listing each CDR3 protein once. The table lists about 27,000 distinct CDR3 sequences, 15% to 20% of them singletons, with around 33% in the top ten. The chain couples TRBV10-3 to TRBJ2-3; D possibly corresponds to TRBD2 (5 bases). The specimen comprised PBMCs, mostly from graft donor cells, sampled 60 days after TCRalphabeta/CD19-depleted stem cell transplant. This receptor was obtained from a male patient between 2 and 10 years old who had a stem cell transplant for acute lymphoblastic leukemia, so the T cells may come from the graft donor. The DNA for the CDR3 is TGTGCCATCAGCGGAGGTATCGGAGGCACAGATACGCAGTATTTT. It yields the protein CAISGGIGGTDTQYF.